Each of the 26 T cell receptor beta chains below was sequenced from the same sample in a study of response to subunit inactivated influenza vaccine. TCRdb reanalysed the RT-PCR reads using MiXCR and keeps one entry per CDR3 protein. The table lists about 610,000 distinct CDR3 sequences, approximately 14% of them singletons. The starting material was PBMCs from blood, obtained about 11 days after vaccination. The source is a man in his fifties or sixties who received an inactivated influenza vaccine.

There are a few counts of this clonotype. The chain couples TRBV5-3 to TRBJ1-2; 12 bases map to TRBD1. TRBV5-3 belongs to the ORF category, with a function that is uncertain. The CDR3 totals 15 residues. V lost 8 bases to trimming and J lost 0 bases; unmatched junction nucleotides: 5. The CDR3 DNA reads as TGTGCCAGCGGGGACAGGGGGCCTGCTAACTATGGCTACACCTTC. This codes for CASGDRGPANYGYTF.

For this clonotype: One end of the junction is discordant with germline, which a read error may explain. V usage is TRBV20-1 and J usage is TRBJ2-5; 7 positions agree with TRBD1. Germline V gives CDR1 DFQATT, CDR2 SNEGSKA (reference sequence). The CDR3 extends over 14 amino acids. The CDR3: CSAKQGTQQGTQYF. Here the CDR3 DNA reads TGCAGTGCTAAACAGGGGACCCAACAAGGGACCCAGTACTTC.

This clonotype was seen a few times. Here the CDR3 DNA reads TGTGCCAGCAGCTTATGGGACAGGGGAGGCATTCAGTACTTC. The encoded protein is CASSLWDRGGIQYF. V is TRBV11-2 and J is TRBJ2-4; 10 bases fit TRBD1. The CDR3 length is 14 residues. Trimming at V came to 2 bases and at J to 9 bases, leaving 4 bases not matched to a gene. The germline CDR1 and CDR2 sequences are SGHAT and FQNNGV.

Only a few counts were recorded for this clonotype. The chain is built from TRBV7-9 and TRBJ2-1; 11 bases fit TRBD2. The CDR3 spans 15 residues. Germline values: CDR1 SEHNR, CDR2 FQNEAQ (reference sequence). V shed 5 bases and J 8 bases; nucleotides not matched to a gene: 8. The CDR3 reads CASSLRLAGTYEQFF. CDR3 nucleotides: TGTGCCAGCAGCCTCCGACTAGCGGGAACCTATGAGCAGTTCTTC.

The chain couples TRBV9 to TRBJ2-2, with D perhaps TRBD1 (6 bases). This CDR3 has 17 residues. V was cut by 1 base and J by 7 bases, with 20 bases left in between. Germline V gene data show CDR1 as SGDLS and CDR2 as YYNGEE. The CDR3 sequence: CASSVFLGATGIGELFF. As DNA, the CDR3 is TGTGCCAGCAGCGTATTCCTCGGCGCTACAGGGATCGGGGAGCTGTTTTTT.

The chain combines TRBV12-3 or TRBV12-4 with TRBJ2-3; the D gene is possibly TRBD1 (5 bases). V lost 4 bases to trimming and J lost 5 bases, with 10 bases between them. The CDR3 is 13 amino acids. The DNA for the CDR3 is TGTGCCAGCAGTTCCAACAGGAGAGATACGCAGTATTTT. It specifies CASSSNRRDTQYF.

This clonotype was detected only a few times. This rearrangement joins TRBV25-1 to TRBJ1-3; no clear D. V dropped 4 bases and J dropped 0 bases, with 16 bases sitting between them. In germline, CDR1 is MGHDK, CDR2 SYGVNS. CDR3 length: 17 residues. The CDR3 protein is CASSGGKRESSGNTIYF. CDR3 sequence (DNA): TGTGCCAGCAGTGGAGGGAAGAGGGAGAGCTCTGGAAACACCATATATTTT.

This clonotype was detected a few times. The J gene is TRBJ2-6, the V gene TRBV5-1; 9 bases align to TRBD1. The CDR3 has 16 residues. Germline V gene sequence: CDR1 SGHRS, CDR2 YFSETQ. J lost 3 bases, V lost 3 bases, and 4 bases had no gene match. The CDR3: CASSWDRDDGANVLTF. The CDR3 coding sequence is TGCGCCAGCAGCTGGGACAGGGACGATGGGGCCAACGTCCTGACTTTC.

In its sample, this clonotype was seen many times. V is TRBV27 and J is TRBJ2-1; TRBD2 matches 7 bases. Trimming cost V 2 bases and J 7 bases; bases outside gene matches: 11. The germline V gene has CDR1 MNHEY and CDR2 SMNVEV (reference sequence). There are 16 residues in the CDR3. The CDR3 DNA reads TGTGCCAGCAGTTTAATTGGGGGGGATTTTGGAAATGAGCAGTTCTTC. Its translation is CASSLIGGDFGNEQFF.

The rearrangement joins TRBV4-3 to TRBJ2-3, with 7 bases identical to TRBD2. The CDR3 runs 18 residues. V gave up 4 bases and J gave up 2 bases; unmatched junction bases: 15. Per germline, CDR1 LGHNA and CDR2 YSLEER. CDR3 loop: CASSPRRAASGITDTQYF. DNA of the CDR3: TGCGCCAGCAGCCCGCGCCGCGCGGCTAGCGGAATCACAGATACGCAGTATTTT.

The CDR3 sequence: CASSQVRSNYGYTF. The CDR3 region has the DNA TGTGCCAGCAGCCAAGTGCGCAGCAACTATGGCTACACCTTC. The rearrangement links TRBV14 to TRBJ1-2; no definite D call. Trimming removed 1 base at V and 2 bases at J, with 8 bases between. This CDR3 spans 14 amino acids. Germline lookup yields CDR1 SGHDN and CDR2 FVKESK.

A few counts support this clonotype. The chain joins TRBV20-1 to TRBJ2-7, with 8 positions matching TRBD2. This CDR3 contains 15 residues. Germline values: CDR1 DFQATT, CDR2 SNEGSKA (reference sequence). J lost 7 bases, V lost 2 bases, and 13 bases had no gene match. Here the CDR3 reads CSARYLAGSRWEQYF. The CDR3 bases are TGCAGTGCTAGATACCTAGCGGGCTCAAGGTGGGAGCAGTACTTC.

This rearrangement joins TRBV5-6 to TRBJ1-1; TRBD1 matches 7 bases. This CDR3 comprises 15 residues. Germline V CDR1 and CDR2: SGHDT, YYEEEE. With V trimmed by 3 bases and J by 7 bases, 12 bases remained unmatched. The CDR3 is CASSSLDRAVSEAFF. For the CDR3, the DNA is TGTGCCAGCAGCTCGCTAGACAGGGCGGTGAGTGAAGCTTTCTTT.

The rearrangement links TRBV12-3 or TRBV12-4 to TRBJ1-1; 8 bases agree with TRBD1. V lost 6 bases, J lost 5 bases, and 11 bases stayed unmatched. The CDR3 is made up of 15 amino acids. CDR3 nucleotide sequence: TGTGCCAGCAGCAAACTCGGACAGGGACGGACTGAAGCTTTCTTT. It translates to CASSKLGQGRTEAFF.

This sequence joins TRBV7-2 and TRBJ1-1; D remains ambiguous. Germline V gene lookup returns CDR1 SGHTA and CDR2 FQGNSA. The CDR3 length is 14 residues. Trimming took 8 bases from V and 2 from J, leaving 15 bases between them. The CDR3 sequence: CASRNAASNTEAFF. CDR3 sequence (DNA): TGTGCCAGCCGTAATGCGGCCTCTAACACTGAAGCTTTCTTT.

The chain couples TRBV19 to TRBJ2-3; D is unclear. V lost 5 bases and J lost 2, with 14 bases in between. The germline V gene encodes CDR1 LNHDA and CDR2 SQIVND (reference sequence). The CDR3 spans 15 residues. CDR3 DNA: TGTGCCAGTAGTCCCGAACCGGCGGCCACAGATACGCAGTATTTT. Its protein product is CASSPEPAATDTQYF.

This clonotype appeared many times. The J gene is TRBJ2-7, the V gene TRBV20-1, with TRBD2 identical over 7 bases. This CDR3 has 14 residues. Per the germline V gene, CDR1 is DFQATT and CDR2 is SNEGSKA (reference sequence). J lost 0 bases, V lost 3 bases, and 5 bases had no gene match. The CDR3 here is CSASVAGPSYEQYF. The CDR3 bases are TGCAGTGCTAGCGTAGCGGGCCCCTCCTACGAGCAGTACTTC.

This clonotype has ten or more counts. V and J are TRBV4-2 and TRBJ1-3, with a possible D match to TRBD1 (6 bases). The germline CDR1 and CDR2 sequences are LGHNA and YNFKEQ. This CDR3 has 17 amino acids. V lost 0 bases to trimming and J lost 0 bases, with 12 bases between them. The CDR3: CASSQEAGATSGNTIYF. The CDR3 coding sequence is TGTGCCAGCAGCCAAGAGGCGGGGGCGACCTCTGGAAACACCATATATTTT.

This chain joins TRBV7-9 and TRBJ2-2; D not resolved. The CDR3 consists of 12 residues. Trimming cost V 5 bases and J 5 bases, with 6 bases left between them. CDR1 is SEHNR, CDR2 FQNEAQ, per germline (reference sequence). CDR3: CASSQTTGELFF. In DNA form, the CDR3 reads TGTGCCAGCAGCCAGACGACCGGGGAGCTGTTTTTT.

The table lists this clonotype with a few counts. The V call is TRBV6-1, the J call TRBJ1-2; 10 nucleotides align to TRBD1. V gave up 7 bases and J gave up 4 bases; unmatched junction bases: 9. The germline CDR1 and CDR2 sequences are MNHNS and SASEGT. The CDR3 contains 15 residues. The DNA of the CDR3 is TGTGCCAGCACCCGGAGACAGGGGGCCGTCTATGGCTACACCTTC. This translates into CASTRRQGAVYGYTF.

The chain links TRBV7-3 to TRBJ2-2, with D unresolved. Germline loops: CDR1 SGHTA, CDR2 FQGTGA. V was clipped by 5 bases and J by 6 bases, with 7 bases between them. The CDR3 consists of 12 residues. The CDR3 DNA is TGTGCCAGCAGCCCCGGGTCCGGGGAGCTGTTTTTT. It codes for CASSPGSGELFF.

This clonotype showed up many times. The chain uses TRBV20-1 and TRBJ2-7; 10 nucleotides align to TRBD1. The V and J ends lost 4 bases and 3 bases, in that order; junction bases with no gene match: 9. Germline V gene data show CDR1 as DFQATT and CDR2 as SNEGSKA (reference sequence). The CDR3 sequence is 15 residues long. This chain's CDR3 is CSAKAPGQGIYEQYF. As DNA, the CDR3 is TGCAGTGCTAAAGCACCGGGACAGGGGATCTACGAGCAGTACTTC.

The chain uses TRBV6-1 and TRBJ2-3; 9 positions agree with TRBD1. With 5 bases clipped from V and 3 bases from J, the junction kept 9 bases outside the gene matches. Germline V gives CDR1 MNHNS, CDR2 SASEGT. The CDR3 covers 16 residues. The CDR3 loop is CASSLIQGAQTDTQYF. The CDR3 region has the DNA TGTGCCAGCAGTCTCATACAGGGGGCGCAAACAGATACGCAGTATTTT.

The rearrangement joins TRBV20-1 to TRBJ1-2; the D is unclear. The V gene's germline CDR1 is DFQATT and CDR2 SNEGSKA (reference sequence). The CDR3 is 14 residues long. Trimming took off 2 bases at V and 3 bases at J, with 13 bases between the two ends. The CDR3 bases are TGCAGTGCTAGAACACAGAAAGTTTACTATGGCTACACCTTC. Its translation: CSARTQKVYYGYTF.

This clonotype was observed at least ten times. The rearrangement links TRBV28 to TRBJ1-2; 8 bases map to TRBD1. The CDR3 has 15 residues. J lost 0 bases, V lost 5 bases, and 5 bases had no gene match. Germline loops: CDR1 MDHEN, CDR2 SYDVKM. CDR3 bases: TGTGCCAGCAGTCCCCAGGGGGCAACTAACTATGGCTACACCTTC. Encoded protein: CASSPQGATNYGYTF.

The chain uses TRBV10-3 and TRBJ1-5; D unclear. V lost 4 bases and J lost 5, with 6 bases in between. The CDR3 has 12 residues. Germline V gene lookup returns CDR1 ENHRY and CDR2 SYGVKD. CDR3 in amino acids: CAISGEDQPQHF. The CDR3 DNA reads as TGTGCCATCAGTGGAGAAGATCAGCCCCAGCATTTT.